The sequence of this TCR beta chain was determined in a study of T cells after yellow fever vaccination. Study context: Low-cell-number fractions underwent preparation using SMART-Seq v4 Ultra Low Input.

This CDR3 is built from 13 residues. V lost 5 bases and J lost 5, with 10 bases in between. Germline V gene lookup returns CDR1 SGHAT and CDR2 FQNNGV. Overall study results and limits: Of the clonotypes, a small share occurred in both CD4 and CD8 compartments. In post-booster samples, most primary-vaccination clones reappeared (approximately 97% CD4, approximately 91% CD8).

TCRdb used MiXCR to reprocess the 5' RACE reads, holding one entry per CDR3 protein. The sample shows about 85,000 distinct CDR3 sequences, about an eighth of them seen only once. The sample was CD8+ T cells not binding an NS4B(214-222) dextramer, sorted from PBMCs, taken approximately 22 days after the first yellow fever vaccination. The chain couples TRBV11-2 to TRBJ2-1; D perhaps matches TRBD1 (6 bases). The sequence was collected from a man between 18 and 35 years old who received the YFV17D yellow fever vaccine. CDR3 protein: CASSLRTDNEQFF. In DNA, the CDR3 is TGTGCCAGCAGCCTACGGACAGACAATGAGCAGTTCTTC.